This T cell receptor beta chain was retrieved from a study of cytomegalovirus exposure and HLA in healthy donors. In the PCR, 60 Vbeta and 13 Jbeta primers were used. TCRdb's table, derived via immunoSEQ multiplex PCR, lists solely in-frame clones and lacks some. Found here are roughly 56,000 clones, 81% of them singletons; the top ten hold roughly 2.3%. Remarks on this clone: What it binds is not known.

The CDR3 contains 14 residues. V lost 5 bases, J lost 6 bases, and 13 bases lay in between. CDR1 is SGHTA and CDR2 is FQGNSA in the germline V gene. Study observations and caveats: TCR beta chains numbering some 160 were designated cytomegalovirus-associated. Later findings reportedly placed an Asian-associated ancestry cluster below the approximately 670-donor mean for N-insertions.

Despite likely unrecorded immune exposures, the donors were nominally healthy at the time of sampling. This TCR was recovered from a boy younger than 18 in good health and CMV-seropositive. Sequencing used PBMCs. The rearrangement links TRBV7-2 to TRBJ2-2; no firm D call. CDR3 sequence: CASSPVSVAGELFF. CDR3 sequence (DNA): TGTGCCAGCAGCCCCGTTTCGGTGGCCGGGGAGCTGTTTTTT.